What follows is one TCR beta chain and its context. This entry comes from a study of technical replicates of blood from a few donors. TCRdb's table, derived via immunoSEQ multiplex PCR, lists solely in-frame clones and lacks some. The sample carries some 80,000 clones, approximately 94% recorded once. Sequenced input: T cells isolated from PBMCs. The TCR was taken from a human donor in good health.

This CDR3 is CASTLAGVSTDTQYF. DNA for the CDR3: TGTGCCAGCACTCTAGCGGGAGTATCCACAGATACGCAGTATTTT. The rearrangement uses TRBV28 and TRBJ2-3; 10 bases line up with TRBD2. Germline V CDR1 and CDR2: MDHEN, SYDVKM. CDR3 length: 15 amino acids. Unmatched junction bases numbered 6, after V lost 7 bases and J lost 2 bases. Drawing the rest from reference TRBV28 and TRBJ2-3, the complete variable domain is DVKVTQSSRYLVKRTGEKVFLECVQDMDHENMFWYRQDPGLGLRLIYFSYDVKMKEKGDIPEGYSVSREKKERFSLILESASTNQTSMYLCASTLAGVSTDTQYFGPGTRLTVL.